The 27 T cell receptor beta chains below were found in one sample sequenced in a study of T cell responses to AZD1222 COVID-19 vaccine. Assay used: immunoSEQ multiplex PCR; TCRdb lists only in-frame clones, some missing. The sample lists around 78,000 clones, over 80% occurring once. The sequenced sample was peripheral blood, obtained on day 0 of MenACWY control vaccination. These TCRs come from an adult in good health.

V usage is TRBV10-1 and J usage is TRBJ1-2; a possible D gene is TRBD1 (5 bases). Germline loops: CDR1 WNHNN, CDR2 SYGVQD (reference sequence). The V and J ends lost 5 bases and 7 bases respectively, with 14 bases between them. The CDR3 is 13 amino acids. The chain's CDR3 is CASSPTGPSGYTF. CDR3 DNA: TGCGCCAGCAGTCCTACAGGCCCTAGTGGCTACACCTTC.

This chain uses TRBV30 with TRBJ1-5, with D perhaps matching TRBD1 (5 bases). V was cut by 5 bases and J by 4 bases, with 12 bases left in between. Per the germline V gene, CDR1 is GTSNPN and CDR2 is SVGIG (reference sequence). The length of the CDR3 is 13 residues. The CDR3 loop is CAWCGGVNQPQHF. The CDR3 DNA reads TGTGCCTGGTGCGGGGGAGTAAATCAGCCCCAGCATTTT.

The gene calls are TRBV6-5 and TRBJ1-2; D is perhaps TRBD1 (6 bases). The V end lost 5 bases, the J end lost 7 bases, and 14 bases lay between the germline ends. The CDR3 is 13 amino acids. Germline CDR1 MNHEY, CDR2 SVGAGI. Written as DNA, the CDR3 is TGTGCCAGCAGTCAGCGAGCAGGGGTTGGCTACACCTTC. This translates into CASSQRAGVGYTF.

The V call is TRBV19, the J call TRBJ2-2; TRBD2 agrees at 8 bases. Germline V gene sequence: CDR1 LNHDA, CDR2 SQIVND (reference sequence). The CDR3 extends over 15 amino acids. After removal of 6 bases from V and 4 bases from J, the junction contained 7 bases not matched to a gene. CDR3 amino acids: CASSLAGLSTGELFF. The CDR3 bases are TGTGCCAGTAGCCTAGCGGGCCTGAGCACCGGGGAGCTGTTTTTT.

J is TRBJ1-1 and V is TRBV14; D is unclear. The germline V and J ends were trimmed by 1 base and 5 bases, with 8 bases remaining between them. Germline V lookup: CDR1 SGHDN, CDR2 FVKESK. This CDR3 has 13 amino acids. For the CDR3, the DNA is TGTGCCAGCAGCCAAGGCCGTCGGACTGAAGCTTTCTTT. Translated: CASSQGRRTEAFF.

This sequence joins TRBV6-5 and TRBJ2-7; the D gene is possibly TRBD1 (6 bases). Trimming removed 6 bases from V and 6 bases from J, with 12 bases in between. This CDR3 is 12 amino acids long. Germline lookup yields CDR1 MNHEY and CDR2 SVGAGI. CDR3 sequence (DNA): TGTGCCAGCAGACCCATCAGGGGCGAGCAGTACTTC. As protein: CASRPIRGEQYF.

The rearrangement uses TRBV7-8 and TRBJ1-3; tentative D call: TRBD1 (5 bases). Trimming took off 0 bases at V and 2 bases at J, with 11 bases between the two ends. The CDR3 spans 16 residues. Germline CDR1 reads SGHVS; CDR2 reads FQNEAQ. Written as DNA, the CDR3 is TGTGCCAGCAGCTTAGCGGCAGGGAACGCTGGAAACACCATATATTTT. Translating it yields CASSLAAGNAGNTIYF. The full variable domain, with the rest looked up from reference TRBV7-8 and TRBJ1-3, is GAGVSQSPRYKVAKRGQDVALRCDPISGHVSLFWYQQALGQGPEFLTYFQNEAQLDKSGLPSDRFFAERPEGSVSTLKIQRTQQEDSAVYLCASSLAAGNAGNTIYFGEGSWLTVV.

The rearrangement links TRBV25-1 to TRBJ2-7; D is ambiguous. V was clipped by 4 bases and J by 10 bases, with 11 bases between them. The V gene's germline CDR1 is MGHDK and CDR2 SYGVNS. CDR3 size: 11 residues. The CDR3 region has the DNA TGTGCCAGCAGTGCCCTGACTGGACAGTACTTC. Protein: CASSALTGQYF.

The chain combines TRBV5-1 with TRBJ1-2; D is possibly TRBD1 (5 bases). The CDR3 runs 13 residues. CDR1 is SGHRS and CDR2 is YFSETQ in the germline V gene. Trimming took 3 bases from V and 2 from J, leaving 8 bases between them. CDR3 sequence reads: CASSSGQNYGYTF. The CDR3 DNA sequence: TGCGCCAGCAGCTCCGGACAAAACTATGGCTACACCTTC.

The chain has TRBV5-1 and TRBJ1-4; no clear D. CDR1 is SGHRS and CDR2 is YFSETQ in the germline V gene. The CDR3 has 15 residues. V dropped 1 base and J dropped 4 bases, with 11 bases sitting between them. CDR3 DNA sequence: TGCGCCAGCAGCTTGCGGTGGGGAGTTAATGAAAAACTGTTTTTT. It specifies CASSLRWGVNEKLFF.

The chain employs TRBV30 and TRBJ1-4, with D maybe TRBD1 (5 bases). The CDR3 extends over 14 amino acids. Looked up from germline, CDR1 is GTSNPN and CDR2 is SVGIG (reference sequence). V was clipped by 5 bases and J by 8 bases, with 18 bases between them. The DNA of the CDR3 is TGTGCCTGGTCTACGGGGGTCCCCGGCGAAAAACTGTTTTTT. Its protein is CAWSTGVPGEKLFF.

The gene calls are TRBV2 and TRBJ2-7; 10 nucleotides match TRBD2. CDR1 is SNHLY and CDR2 is FYNNEI in the germline V gene. The V gene end was trimmed by 6 bases and the J gene end by 0 bases; junction bases not matched to a gene: 5. The CDR3 totals 15 residues. The CDR3 region has the DNA TGTGCCAGCAGCCCGAGGACTAGCGGCTCCTACGAGCAGTACTTC. It yields the protein CASSPRTSGSYEQYF.

This clone was picked up a small number of times. The chain recombines TRBV6-5 with TRBJ1-6; 7 positions match TRBD1. Trimming took 6 bases from V and 9 from J; bases not matched to a gene: 8. Germline CDR1 is MNHEY and CDR2 is SVGAGI. The CDR3 is made up of 14 amino acids. The CDR3 sequence: CASRSGTETSPLHF. The CDR3 DNA follows: TGTGCCAGCAGATCCGGGACAGAGACTTCACCCCTCCACTTT.

The chain uses TRBV7-2 and TRBJ1-1, with a possible D match to TRBD1 (6 bases). This CDR3 has 18 amino acids. Trimming left V 2 bases short and J 0 bases short, with 19 bases between. The germline gives CDR1 SGHTA, CDR2 FQGNSA. The CDR3, as DNA: TGTGCCAGCAGCTTACCGCAGGGGAGGAGCGTGGTGAACACTGAAGCTTTCTTT. Residues: CASSLPQGRSVVNTEAFF.

This clone has a handful of counts. The V and J genes are TRBV9 and TRBJ2-2; D assignment may be TRBD1 or TRBD2 (6 bases each). CDR1 and CDR2 from the germline V gene are SGDLS and YYNGEE. This CDR3 spans 14 amino acids. Trimming left V 0 bases short and J 9 bases short, with 12 bases between. DNA of the CDR3: TGTGCCAGCAGCGTAGCTTACCGGGGGCGGGAGCTGTTTTTT. Amino acids: CASSVAYRGRELFF.

The chain carries TRBV19 and TRBJ2-6; 11 bases map to TRBD2. This CDR3 comprises 19 residues. The germline CDR1 and CDR2 sequences are LNHDA and SQIVND (reference sequence). V lost 10 bases and J lost 0; bases outside the gene matches: 14. The CDR3 sequence is CATLDQTSGIISGANVLTF. CDR3 in DNA: TGTGCCACCCTTGACCAGACTAGCGGGATTATCTCTGGGGCCAACGTCCTGACTTTC. The full variable domain, its missing parts supplied by reference TRBV19 and TRBJ2-6, is DGGITQSPKYLFRKEGQNVTLSCEQNLNHDAMYWYRQDPGQGLRLIYYSQIVNDFQKGDIAEGYSVSREKKESFPLTVTSAQKNPTAFYLCATLDQTSGIISGANVLTFGAGSRLTVL.

The chain joins TRBV28 to TRBJ1-5, with 9 bases fitting TRBD1. V lost 4 bases and J lost 10; bases outside the gene matches: 14. This CDR3 has 16 residues. From germline, CDR1 is MDHEN and CDR2 SYDVKM. The CDR3 loop is CASSSPGQGINVPQHF. The CDR3 DNA reads TGTGCCAGCAGTTCCCCGGGACAGGGAATTAATGTTCCCCAGCATTTT.

V usage is TRBV4-1 and J usage is TRBJ2-1, with no clear D. V dropped 5 bases and J dropped 0 bases, with 11 bases sitting between them. The CDR3 is 15 amino acids. The germline V gene encodes CDR1 MGHRA and CDR2 YSYEKL. The CDR3 nucleotides read TGCGCCAGCAGCTCGGACGGCGTCTCCTACAATGAGCAGTTCTTC. Translating it yields CASSSDGVSYNEQFF.

This chain's CDR3 is CASSREAGAYGYTF. The CDR3, as DNA: TGCGCCAGCAGCCGAGAAGCAGGGGCCTATGGCTACACCTTC. The rearrangement uses TRBV4-3 and TRBJ1-2, with a possible D match to TRBD1 (6 bases). The ends were cut back, 4 bases at V and 4 bases at J, with 13 bases in the middle. CDR3 length: 14 amino acids. CDR1 and CDR2 (germline): LGHNA, YSLEER.

This clone was detected a few times. Other DNA sequences from this sample encode an identical CDR3 as well. The chain combines TRBV5-4 with TRBJ2-2; TRBD2 might be the D (6 bases). The CDR3 consists of 14 residues. Germline V CDR1 and CDR2: SGHNT, YYREEE (reference sequence). Trimming shortened V by 3 bases and J by 6 bases, and 12 bases separated the two germline ends. The CDR3 coding sequence is TGTGCCAGCAGCTCGGGAGTTGCTGCCGGGGAGCTGTTTTTT. Its translation: CASSSGVAAGELFF.

The chain uses TRBV12-3 or TRBV12-4 and TRBJ1-2; TRBD1 is a possible D gene (5 bases). The CDR3 is made up of 12 amino acids. The V end was cut by 8 bases, the J end by 3 bases, with 10 bases between. The CDR3 here is CASHRFDYGYTF. In nucleotides, the CDR3 is TGTGCCAGCCACAGGTTTGACTATGGCTACACCTTC.

The genes are TRBV5-5 and TRBJ2-7, with 9 bases that match TRBD2. This CDR3 spans 15 amino acids. Germline CDR1 is SGHKS and CDR2 is YYEKEE (reference sequence). Trimming at V came to 0 bases and at J to 5 bases, leaving 6 bases not matched to a gene. CDR3 region: CASSLGLAGINEQYF. The CDR3 bases are TGTGCCAGCAGCTTGGGGCTAGCGGGAATCAACGAGCAGTACTTC. Supplemented by reference TRBV5-5 and TRBJ2-7, the full variable domain reads DAGVTQSPTHLIKTRGQQVTLRCSPISGHKSVSWYQQVLGQGPQFIFQYYEKEERGRGNFPDRFSARQFPNYSSELNVNALLLGDSALYLCASSLGLAGINEQYFGPGTRLTVT.

The rearrangement uses TRBV29-1 and TRBJ2-2; 9 nucleotides agree with TRBD1. CDR3 length: 14 amino acids. V shed 4 bases and J 4 bases; nucleotides not matched to a gene: 4. CDR1 is SQVTM, CDR2 ANQGSEA, per germline. The CDR3 sequence: CSVARTGATGELFF. CDR3 DNA: TGCAGCGTTGCCCGGACAGGGGCCACCGGGGAGCTGTTTTTT.

The chain links TRBV11-2 to TRBJ1-2; D uncertain. In germline, CDR1 is SGHAT, CDR2 FQNNGV. The germline V and J ends were trimmed by 1 base and 2 bases, with 11 bases remaining between them. This CDR3 comprises 15 residues. CDR3 nucleotide sequence: TGTGCCAGCAGCTTAGGCGGAGGCCACAACTATGGCTACACCTTC. This sequence encodes CASSLGGGHNYGYTF.

There are a few counts of this clone. This sequence joins TRBV28 and TRBJ2-2; no clear D gene. CDR1 and CDR2 from the germline V gene are MDHEN and SYDVKM. This CDR3 is built from 11 residues. Deletions cut 4 bases from V and 9 bases from J, with 6 bases between. The CDR3 DNA reads as TGTGCCAGCAGTTCCCCAAGGGAGCTGTTTTTT. Protein product: CASSSPRELFF.

This chain uses TRBV5-1 with TRBJ1-5; 7 bases are a match to TRBD1. The J segment lost 6 bases and the V segment lost 2 bases, leaving 8 bases of the junction unmatched. The CDR3 has 15 residues. Germline-derived CDR1 and CDR2 are SGHRS and YFSETQ. CDR3 in amino acids: CASSFHPDRSQPQHF. CDR3 nucleotides: TGCGCCAGCAGCTTTCATCCGGACAGGAGTCAGCCCCAGCATTTT.

The gene calls are TRBV7-8 and TRBJ1-5, with D unclear. Germline CDR1 SGHVS, CDR2 FQNEAQ. With 7 bases removed from V and 1 base from J, the gap between germline ends came to 14 bases. The CDR3 has 15 residues. CDR3 sequence reads: CASTLIGGSNQPQHF. CDR3 DNA sequence: TGTGCCAGCACCCTAATTGGAGGGAGCAATCAGCCCCAGCATTTT.